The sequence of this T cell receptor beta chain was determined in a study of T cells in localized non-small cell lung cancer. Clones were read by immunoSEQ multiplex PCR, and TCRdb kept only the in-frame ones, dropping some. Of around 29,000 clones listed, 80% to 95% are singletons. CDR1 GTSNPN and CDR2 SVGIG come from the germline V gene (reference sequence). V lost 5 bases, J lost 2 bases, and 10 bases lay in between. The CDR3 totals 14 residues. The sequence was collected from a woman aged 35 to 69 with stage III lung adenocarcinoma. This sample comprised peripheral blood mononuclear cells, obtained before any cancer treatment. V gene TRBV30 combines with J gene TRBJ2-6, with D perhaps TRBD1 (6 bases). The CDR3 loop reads CAWVDRTGANVLTF. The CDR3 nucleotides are TGTGCCTGGGTTGACAGGACTGGGGCCAACGTCCTGACTTTC. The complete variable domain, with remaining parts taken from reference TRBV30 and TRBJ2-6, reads SQTIHQWPATLVQPVGSPLSLECTVEGTSNPNLYWYRQAAGRGLQLLFYSVGIGQISSEVPQNLSASRPQDRQFILSSKKLLLSDSGFYLCAWVDRTGANVLTFGAGSRLTVL.